The 5 T cell receptor beta chains listed next were all sequenced from one sample in a study of cytomegalovirus exposure and HLA in healthy donors. It was with 60 Vbeta and 13 Jbeta primers that the PCR ran. The method was immunoSEQ multiplex PCR; TCRdb's version includes in-frame clones alone and lacks a portion of them. The data show 100,000 to 150,000 clones, approximately 80% seen once. Sequences were obtained from PBMCs. These receptors originate from a woman in her forties in good health and CMV-seronegative.

Turning to this clone: The same CDR3 can be traced to other DNA sequences in this sample. The chain employs TRBV5-4 and TRBJ2-1, with 7 nucleotides matching TRBD2. There are 13 residues in the CDR3. Germline-derived CDR1 and CDR2 are SGHNT and YYREEE (reference sequence). Trimming cost V 1 base and J 6 bases; bases outside gene matches: 1. The chain's CDR3 is CASSLRGGNEQFF. DNA of the CDR3: TGTGCCAGCAGCTTGCGCGGGGGCAATGAGCAGTTCTTC. The full variable domain, rest sourced from reference TRBV5-4 and TRBJ2-1, is ETGVTQSPTHLIKTRGQQVTLRCSSQSGHNTVSWYQQALGQGPQFIFQYYREEENGRGNFPPRFSGLQFPNYSSELNVNALELDDSALYLCASSLRGGNEQFFGPGTRLTVL.

This chain connects TRBV27 to TRBJ2-7; D might be TRBD1 (6 bases). This CDR3 region has 14 residues. CDR1 and CDR2 from the germline V gene are MNHEY and SMNVEV (reference sequence). The germline V and J ends were trimmed by 6 bases and 5 bases, with 17 bases remaining between them. CDR3 loop: CASRERGWYNEQYF. CDR3 DNA sequence: TGTGCCAGCAGAGAGAGGGGGTGGTATAACGAGCAGTACTTC.

V gene TRBV27 combines with J gene TRBJ2-5; 10 bases are shared with TRBD2. The CDR3 is made up of 15 amino acids. J was trimmed by 2 bases and V by 6 bases; bases with no gene match: 6. Germline CDR1 reads MNHEY; CDR2 reads SMNVEV (reference sequence). The CDR3 loop is CASSERGGKQETQYF. The DNA of the CDR3 is TGTGCCAGCAGCGAGCGGGGGGGGAAGCAAGAGACCCAGTACTTC.

This chain joins TRBV7-6 and TRBJ1-1; TRBD1 matches at 10 bases. CDR1 and CDR2 (germline): SGHVS, FNYEAQ. The junction had 9 bases not matched to a gene; V was cut back by 5 bases and J by 6 bases. This CDR3 is built from 15 residues. CDR3 DNA sequence: TGTGCCAGCAGCCCGAGTTGGACAGGGGGGGCTGAAGCTTTCTTT. This encodes CASSPSWTGGAEAFF. Together with reference TRBV7-6 and TRBJ1-1, the CDR3 gives the full variable domain: GAGVSQSPRYKVTKRGQDVALRCDPISGHVSLYWYRQALGQGPEFLTYFNYEAQQDKSGLPNDRFSAERPEGSISTLTIQRTEQRDSAMYRCASSPSWTGGAEAFFGQGTRLTVV.

This chain connects TRBV19 to TRBJ2-5; D not certain. The CDR3 covers 14 residues. The V end was cut by 6 bases, the J end by 6 bases, with 17 bases between. Germline CDR1 is LNHDA and CDR2 is SQIVND (reference sequence). CDR3 coding DNA: TGTGCCAGTAGCCCTGGTGTTAGTCTGAAGACCCAGTACTTC. Amino acids: CASSPGVSLKTQYF.